This passage covers 17 T cell receptor beta chains from one sample sequenced in a study of early T cells in non-severe SARS-CoV-2 infection. TCRdb ran MiXCR on the 5' RACE reads and lists one entry per CDR3 protein. The sample lists roughly 120,000 distinct CDR3 sequences, under 15% seen once, with around a fifth in the top ten. The sequenced sample was whole blood. The source is an adult who was a healthcare worker with PCR-confirmed SARS-CoV-2 infection or an uninfected control (not recorded which).

This rearrangement joins TRBV5-1 to TRBJ2-1; D perhaps matches TRBD1 (6 bases). This CDR3 has 15 residues. The V and J ends lost 0 bases and 0 bases respectively, with 7 bases between them. Germline V gene data show CDR1 as SGHRS and CDR2 as YFSETQ. In nucleotides, the CDR3 is TGCGCCAGCAGCTTGGGGACAGCCTCCTACAATGAGCAGTTCTTC. It codes for CASSLGTASYNEQFF. Filled out from reference TRBV5-1 and TRBJ2-1, the complete variable domain reads KAGVTQTPRYLIKTRGQQVTLSCSPISGHRSVSWYQQTPGQGLQFLFEYFSETQRNKGNFPGRFSGRQFSNSRSEMNVSTLELGDSALYLCASSLGTASYNEQFFGPGTRLTVL.

This clonotype was counted ten times or more. The rearrangement uses TRBV7-8 and TRBJ1-4; perhaps TRBD1 as D (6 bases). Trimming shortened V by 7 bases and J by 7 bases, and 13 bases separated the two germline ends. This CDR3 has 13 amino acids. The germline gives CDR1 SGHVS, CDR2 FQNEAQ. CDR3 sequence (DNA): TGTGCCAGCACGGAGGGGGAATTTGAAAAACTGTTTTTT. Translated, it gives CASTEGEFEKLFF.

This clonotype was detected a few times. The V and J genes are TRBV5-1 and TRBJ1-1; TRBD1 might be the D (5 bases). The germline V gene encodes CDR1 SGHRS and CDR2 YFSETQ. With 0 bases removed from V and 1 base from J, the gap between germline ends came to 7 bases. The CDR3 spans 14 residues. For the CDR3, the DNA is TGCGCCAGCAGCTTGGAGACAGCGAACACTGAAGCTTTCTTT. It encodes CASSLETANTEAFF.

This clonotype was counted ten times or more. CDR3 residues: CASSLQGNSPLHF. The CDR3, as DNA: TGTGCCAGCAGCTTGCAGGGGAATTCACCCCTCCACTTT. The chain uses TRBV5-8 and TRBJ1-6; possible D gene TRBD1, 6 bases. Trimming removed 1 base at V and 7 bases at J, with 6 bases between. Germline CDR1 and CDR2: SGHTS and YDEGEE. The CDR3 runs to 13 residues.

Many counts were recorded for this clonotype. This chain links TRBV18 with TRBJ1-2; possible D gene TRBD1, 5 bases. Germline V lookup: CDR1 KGHSH, CDR2 LQKENI. V lost 0 bases and J 3 bases, leaving 11 bases between the germline ends. This CDR3 spans 15 amino acids. Written as DNA, the CDR3 is TGTGCCAGCTCACCACCGGGGACGGAATACTATGGCTACACCTTC. Translating it yields CASSPPGTEYYGYTF.

This clonotype was seen a few times. With a much larger clone just one base away, this may be a read error. The chain links TRBV7-3 to TRBJ1-1; no clear D gene. Germline assignment: CDR1 SGHTA and CDR2 FQGTGA. V was cut by 2 bases and J by 1 base, with 5 bases left in between. The CDR3 spans 13 residues. CDR3 protein: CASSLHGNTEAFF. CDR3 DNA sequence: TGTGCCAGCAGCTTACACGGGAACACTGAAGCTTTCTTT.

The CDR3 coding sequence is TGTGCCAGCAATCGAGAGAGGGGGGCGAAAGGCGAAAAACTGTTTTTT. As protein: CASNRERGAKGEKLFF. The chain uses TRBV6-2 or TRBV6-3 and TRBJ1-4; possible D gene TRBD1, 6 bases. The CDR3 runs to 16 residues. Germline CDR1 and CDR2: MNHEY and SVGEGT. Between the trimmed V and J ends, which lost 7 bases and 8 bases, there was a span of 23 bases.

In its sample, this clonotype was seen a few times. The chain employs TRBV3-1 and TRBJ1-1, with D unclear. Trimming took off 3 bases at V and 1 base at J, with 6 bases between the two ends. The V gene's germline CDR1 is LGHDT and CDR2 YNNKEL (reference sequence). This CDR3 has 13 residues. CDR3 in amino acids: CASSHRQNTEAFF. CDR3 coding DNA: TGTGCCAGCAGCCACAGGCAGAACACTGAAGCTTTCTTT.

The sample holds a few counts of this clonotype. V is TRBV7-9 and J is TRBJ2-2; 8 bases map to TRBD1. The CDR3 sequence is 14 residues long. V lost 3 bases and J lost 7; bases outside the gene matches: 4. Germline V gene sequence: CDR1 SEHNR, CDR2 FQNEAQ (reference sequence). CDR3 bases: TGTGCCAGCAGCTTCCAGGGGGCTGTCGGGGAGCTGTTTTTT. Protein product: CASSFQGAVGELFF.

This chain links TRBV7-9 with TRBJ1-6, with unresolved D. V was clipped by 5 bases and J by 10 bases, with 9 bases between them. CDR1 and CDR2 from the germline V gene are SEHNR and FQNEAQ (reference sequence). CDR3 size: 12 residues. The CDR3 is CASSLEGSPLHF. CDR3 bases: TGTGCCAGCAGCCTAGAGGGATCACCCCTCCACTTT. Variable domain in full (rest from reference TRBV7-9 and TRBJ1-6): DTGVSQNPRHKITKRGQNVTFRCDPISEHNRLYWYRQTLGQGPEFLTYFQNEAQLEKSRLLSDRFSAERPKGSFSTLEIQRTEQGDSAMYLCASSLEGSPLHFGNGTRLTVT.

Ten or more counts support this clonotype. The gene calls are TRBV7-9 and TRBJ1-1; D is unclear. CDR3 size: 11 residues. CDR1 is SEHNR and CDR2 is FQNEAQ in the germline V gene (reference sequence). V shed 1 base and J shed 7 bases, with 4 bases lying between them. The CDR3 nucleotides read TGTGCCAGCAGCTTAGGGGGTGAAGCTTTCTTT. The encoded protein is CASSLGGEAFF.

This clonotype has just a few counts. The rearrangement links TRBV12-3 or TRBV12-4 to TRBJ2-5, with D possibly TRBD1 on 6 matching bases. Trimming cost V 4 bases and J 2 bases, with 11 bases left between them. The CDR3 has 14 residues. The CDR3 sequence is CASSSQGTQETQYF. DNA of the CDR3: TGTGCCAGCAGTTCCCAGGGGACACAAGAGACCCAGTACTTC.

This clonotype was seen repeatedly, ten times or more. The V gene is TRBV4-1, the J gene TRBJ2-7; perhaps TRBD2 as D (6 bases). This CDR3 has 14 amino acids. CDR1 and CDR2 (germline): MGHRA, YSYEKL. Trimming took 0 bases from V and 3 from J, leaving 9 bases between them. CDR3 sequence reads: CASSQELALYEQYF. For the CDR3, the DNA is TGCGCCAGCAGCCAAGAACTAGCCCTCTACGAGCAGTACTTC.

In this sample, this clonotype turned up a few times. The chain combines TRBV9 with TRBJ1-3; 7 positions agree with TRBD1. The CDR3 covers 15 residues. V trimming: 3 bases; J trimming: 2 bases; junction bases outside the gene matches: 5. Looked up from germline, CDR1 is SGDLS and CDR2 is YYNGEE. The CDR3 region is CASSAGQATGNTIYF. CDR3 bases: TGTGCCAGCAGCGCCGGACAGGCCACTGGAAACACCATATATTTT.

This clonotype was counted many times. This sequence joins TRBV9 and TRBJ2-5, with 7 positions matching TRBD1. The CDR3 sequence is 15 residues long. V lost 0 bases, J lost 2 bases, and 4 bases stayed unmatched. Germline V gene data show CDR1 as SGDLS and CDR2 as YYNGEE. CDR3 bases: TGTGCCAGCAGCGTAGGAGGGGGCGAACAAGAGACCCAGTACTTC. Translation: CASSVGGGEQETQYF.

The genes are TRBV3-1 and TRBJ2-7; D call uncertain. The CDR3 sequence is 14 residues long. V lost 2 bases to trimming and J lost 5 bases, with 13 bases between them. Germline CDR1 is LGHDT and CDR2 is YNNKEL (reference sequence). In nucleotides, the CDR3 is TGTGCCAGCAGCCAAAGCGCCGTGGGCGACGAGCAGTACTTC. The encoded protein is CASSQSAVGDEQYF.

This sequence joins TRBV3-1 and TRBJ2-1, with 10 bases that match TRBD1. Germline V lookup: CDR1 LGHDT, CDR2 YNNKEL (reference sequence). The CDR3 contains 15 residues. The ends lost 4 bases at V and 10 bases at J; junction bases unmatched: 10. CDR3 sequence: CASSPTEGTGEEQFF. The CDR3 DNA reads as TGTGCCAGCAGCCCGACAGAAGGGACAGGGGAAGAGCAGTTCTTC.